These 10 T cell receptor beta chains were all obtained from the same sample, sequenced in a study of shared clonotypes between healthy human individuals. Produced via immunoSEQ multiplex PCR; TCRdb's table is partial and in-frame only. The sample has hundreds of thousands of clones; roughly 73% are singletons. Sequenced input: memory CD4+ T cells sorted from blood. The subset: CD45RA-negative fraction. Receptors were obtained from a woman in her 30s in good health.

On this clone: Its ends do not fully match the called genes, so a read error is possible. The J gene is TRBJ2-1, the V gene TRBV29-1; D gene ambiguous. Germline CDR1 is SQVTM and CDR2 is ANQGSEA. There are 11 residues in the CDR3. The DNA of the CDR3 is TGCAGCGTTGAAGATCGCGGCAACGGGCTCTTC. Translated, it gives CSVEDRGNGLF.

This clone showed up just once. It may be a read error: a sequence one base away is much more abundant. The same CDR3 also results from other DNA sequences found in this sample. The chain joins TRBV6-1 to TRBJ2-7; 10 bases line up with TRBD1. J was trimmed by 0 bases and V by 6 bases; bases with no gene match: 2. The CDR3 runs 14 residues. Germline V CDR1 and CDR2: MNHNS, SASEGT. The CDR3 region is CASRGQGSSYEQYF. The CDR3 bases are TGTGCCAGCAGGGGACAGGGGAGCTCCTACGAGCAGTACTTC.

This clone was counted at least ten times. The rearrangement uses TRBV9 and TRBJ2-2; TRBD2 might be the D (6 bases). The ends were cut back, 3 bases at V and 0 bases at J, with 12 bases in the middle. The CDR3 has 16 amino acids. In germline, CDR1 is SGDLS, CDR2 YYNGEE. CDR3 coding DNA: TGTGCCAGCAGCGCCCGGGACTCCACGAACACCGGGGAGCTGTTTTTT. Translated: CASSARDSTNTGELFF.

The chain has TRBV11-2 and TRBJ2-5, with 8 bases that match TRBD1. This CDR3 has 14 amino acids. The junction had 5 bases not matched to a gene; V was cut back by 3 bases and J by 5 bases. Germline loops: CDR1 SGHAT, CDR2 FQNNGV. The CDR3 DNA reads TGTGCCAGCAGCTTTGGCAGGGGGCATGAGACCCAGTACTTC. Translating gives CASSFGRGHETQYF.

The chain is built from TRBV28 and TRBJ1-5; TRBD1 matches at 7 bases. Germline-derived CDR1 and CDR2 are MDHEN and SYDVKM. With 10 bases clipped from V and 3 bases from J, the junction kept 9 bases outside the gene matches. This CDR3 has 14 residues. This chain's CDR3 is CAIAPGQNNQPQHF. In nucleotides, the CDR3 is TGTGCCATCGCTCCGGGACAGAACAATCAGCCCCAGCATTTT.

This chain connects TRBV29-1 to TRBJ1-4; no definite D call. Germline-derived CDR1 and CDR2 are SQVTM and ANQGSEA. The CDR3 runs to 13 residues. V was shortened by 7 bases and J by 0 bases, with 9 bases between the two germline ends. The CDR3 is CSATETTNEKLFF. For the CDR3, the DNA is TGCAGCGCCACAGAGACAACTAATGAAAAACTGTTTTTT.

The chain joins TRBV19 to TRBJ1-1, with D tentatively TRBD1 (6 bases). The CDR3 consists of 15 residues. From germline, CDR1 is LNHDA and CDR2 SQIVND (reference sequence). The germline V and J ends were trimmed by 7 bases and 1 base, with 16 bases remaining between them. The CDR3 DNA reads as TGTGCCAGTATGAGGGTCTTCAGGGGGAACACTGAAGCTTTCTTT. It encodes CASMRVFRGNTEAFF. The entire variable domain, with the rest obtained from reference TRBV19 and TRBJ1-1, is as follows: DGGITQSPKYLFRKEGQNVTLSCEQNLNHDAMYWYRQDPGQGLRLIYYSQIVNDFQKGDIAEGYSVSREKKESFPLTVTSAQKNPTAFYLCASMRVFRGNTEAFFGQGTRLTVV.

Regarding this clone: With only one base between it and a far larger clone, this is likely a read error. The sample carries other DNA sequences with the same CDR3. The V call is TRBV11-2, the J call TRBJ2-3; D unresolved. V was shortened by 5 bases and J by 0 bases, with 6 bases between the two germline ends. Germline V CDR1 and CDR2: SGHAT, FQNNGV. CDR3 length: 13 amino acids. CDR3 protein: CASSAPSTDTQYF. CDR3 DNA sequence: TGTGCCAGCAGCGCGCCTAGCACAGATACGCAGTATTTT.

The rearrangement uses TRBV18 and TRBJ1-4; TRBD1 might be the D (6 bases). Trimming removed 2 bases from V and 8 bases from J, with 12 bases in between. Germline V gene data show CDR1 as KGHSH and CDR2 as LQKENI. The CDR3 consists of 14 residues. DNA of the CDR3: TGTGCCAGCTCACCAAGCAGGGGTGAAGAAAAACTGTTTTTT. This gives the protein CASSPSRGEEKLFF.

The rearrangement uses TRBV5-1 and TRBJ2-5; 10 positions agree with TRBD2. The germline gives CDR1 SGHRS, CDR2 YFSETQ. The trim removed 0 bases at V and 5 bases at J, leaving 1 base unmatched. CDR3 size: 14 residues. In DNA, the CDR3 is TGCGCCAGCAGCTTGGAAGCGGGAGGGGAGACCCAGTACTTC. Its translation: CASSLEAGGETQYF.